These 16 T cell receptor beta chains came from one sample sequenced in a study of cytotoxic CD8 clonotypes in ibrutinib-treated CLL. Data came from immunoSEQ multiplex PCR; TCRdb stores just in-frame clones and leaves some out. This sample has approximately 200,000 clones, with roughly 72% found just once. This material consisted of PBMCs, taken after 24 months of ibrutinib treatment. These receptors originate from a human donor with chronic lymphocytic leukemia.

This chain connects TRBV7-2 to TRBJ2-7; 9 nucleotides match TRBD2. The CDR3 has 16 residues. V shed 4 bases, J shed 3 bases, and the junction held 10 bases outside the gene matches. Germline V lookup: CDR1 SGHTA, CDR2 FQGNSA. CDR3 sequence (DNA): TGTGCCAGCAGCTACATTGCGCGGGAGGGTAACTACGAGCAGTACTTC. It codes for CASSYIAREGNYEQYF.

This chain connects TRBV4-1 to TRBJ1-2; D gene uncertain. V lost 0 bases and J 4 bases, leaving 9 bases between the germline ends. Germline V lookup: CDR1 MGHRA, CDR2 YSYEKL. This CDR3 has 14 residues. The CDR3 DNA follows: TGCGCCAGCAGCCAAGACAACAGAGGCTATGGCTACACCTTC. The encoded protein is CASSQDNRGYGYTF.

J is TRBJ2-2 and V is TRBV5-4; a possible D gene is TRBD2 (5 bases). V was clipped by 6 bases and J by 0 bases, with 6 bases between them. CDR1 is SGHNT and CDR2 is YYREEE in the germline V gene (reference sequence). This CDR3 is built from 13 residues. CDR3 DNA: TGTGCCAGCATTAGCGCGAACACCGGGGAGCTGTTTTTT. It is translated as CASISANTGELFF.

The sample holds one count of this clone. The genes are TRBV28 and TRBJ2-7; TRBD2 aligns across 7 bases. Germline values: CDR1 MDHEN, CDR2 SYDVKM. V was pared by 6 bases and J by 3 bases, with 11 bases of the junction left unmatched. This CDR3 spans 15 amino acids. CDR3 sequence (DNA): TGTGCCAGCAGACCAATGGGGGGGTCATTCTACGAGCAGTACTTC. It translates to CASRPMGGSFYEQYF.

The rearrangement uses TRBV9 and TRBJ2-7; 9 positions match TRBD1. The CDR3 loop spans 15 amino acids. In germline, CDR1 is SGDLS, CDR2 YYNGEE. V lost 4 bases, J lost 5 bases, and 10 bases stayed unmatched. CDR3 sequence: CASSPRQGGVHEQYF. CDR3 bases: TGTGCCAGCAGCCCGAGACAGGGGGGGGTGCACGAGCAGTACTTC.

This clone turned up a few times. J is TRBJ1-2 and V is TRBV28; 7 bases line up with TRBD1. The CDR3 spans 13 residues. The germline gives CDR1 MDHEN, CDR2 SYDVKM. J was trimmed by 5 bases and V by 3 bases; bases with no gene match: 3. The CDR3 DNA reads as TGTGCCAGCAGTTTGACAGGGCAGTATGGCTACACCTTC. Translated: CASSLTGQYGYTF.

The chain couples TRBV5-1 to TRBJ2-2; maybe TRBD2 (5 bases). Trimming cost V 3 bases and J 5 bases, with 5 bases left between them. Germline CDR1 is SGHRS and CDR2 is YFSETQ. The CDR3 consists of 12 residues. The CDR3 spells CASSWRTGELFF. The DNA of the CDR3 is TGCGCCAGCAGCTGGAGGACCGGGGAGCTGTTTTTT.

The rearrangement joins TRBV7-8 to TRBJ2-1; 15 bases are shared with TRBD2. V lost 7 bases to trimming and J lost 4 bases; unmatched junction nucleotides: 8. The CDR3 is made up of 17 amino acids. Looked up from germline, CDR1 is SGHVS and CDR2 is FQNEAQ. This CDR3 is CASTPGTSGRPYNEQFF. CDR3 nucleotides: TGTGCCAGCACTCCTGGGACTAGCGGGAGGCCGTACAATGAGCAGTTCTTC.

This chain uses TRBV4-1 with TRBJ2-2; weak D call: TRBD2 (6 bases). Deletions cut 2 bases from V and 2 bases from J, with 12 bases between. CDR1 is MGHRA and CDR2 is YSYEKL in the germline V gene. This CDR3 contains 16 residues. The CDR3 region is CASSQRTGGNTGELFF. The CDR3 DNA is TGCGCCAGCAGCCAACGAACCGGGGGAAACACCGGGGAGCTGTTTTTT.

V is TRBV7-8 and J is TRBJ1-2; TRBD1 might be the D (5 bases). The CDR3 loop spans 15 amino acids. Germline V gene data show CDR1 as SGHVS and CDR2 as FQNEAQ. The V end was cut by 5 bases, the J end by 3 bases, with 16 bases between. CDR3 sequence: CASSGHFGNYYGYTF. The CDR3 nucleotides are TGTGCCAGCAGCGGACACTTCGGGAACTACTATGGCTACACCTTC.

J is TRBJ1-1 and V is TRBV14, with no clear D. The ends were cut back, 2 bases at V and 10 bases at J, with 20 bases in the middle. The CDR3 covers 15 residues. The germline gives CDR1 SGHDN, CDR2 FVKESK. As DNA, the CDR3 is TGTGCCAGCAGCCAAAGATCACCCAGGCCTCCAGCAGCTTTCTTT. Translation: CASSQRSPRPPAAFF. Filled out from reference TRBV14 and TRBJ1-1, the complete variable domain reads EAGVTQFPSHSVIEKGQTVTLRCDPISGHDNLYWYRRVMGKEIKFLLHFVKESKQDESGMPNNRFLAERTGGTYSTLKVQPAELEDSGVYFCASSQRSPRPPAAFFGQGTRLTVV.

The rearrangement uses TRBV5-1 and TRBJ1-1; 10 nucleotides line up with TRBD1. Germline trimming cut 4 bases from V and 0 bases from J; bases unmatched to any gene: 21. CDR1 SGHRS and CDR2 YFSETQ come from the germline V gene. This CDR3 region has 21 residues. CDR3: CASSLDPKRTGGGTMNTEAFF. CDR3 sequence (DNA): TGCGCCAGCAGCCTAGATCCAAAAAGGACAGGGGGAGGCACTATGAACACTGAAGCTTTCTTT.

J is TRBJ2-2 and V is TRBV5-4, with 12 bases aligning to TRBD2. Germline V CDR1 and CDR2: SGHNT, YYREEE (reference sequence). This CDR3 has 14 amino acids. The V gene end was trimmed by 5 bases and the J gene end by 6 bases; junction bases not matched to a gene: 2. The DNA of the CDR3 is TGTGCCAGCAGTACTAGCGGGAGGTCCGGGGAGCTGTTTTTT. Its translation: CASSTSGRSGELFF.

The chain links TRBV7-2 to TRBJ2-7, with TRBD2 as a possible D gene (6 bases). The CDR3 totals 15 residues. From germline, CDR1 is SGHTA and CDR2 FQGNSA. Trimming took 3 bases from V and 0 from J, leaving 12 bases between them. As DNA, the CDR3 is TGTGCCAGCAGCTTGGAGGCTAGCGTCTCCTACGAGCAGTACTTC. Protein sequence: CASSLEASVSYEQYF. The full variable domain, its missing parts supplied by reference TRBV7-2 and TRBJ2-7, is GAGVSQSPSNKVTEKGKDVELRCDPISGHTALYWYRQSLGQGLEFLIYFQGNSAPDKSGLPSDRFSAERTGGSVSTLTIQRTQQEDSAVYLCASSLEASVSYEQYFGPGTRLTVT.

The chain employs TRBV4-2 and TRBJ2-7; perhaps TRBD2 as D (6 bases). The CDR3 has 17 amino acids. Trimming stripped 0 bases from V and 1 base from J, with 16 bases between. From germline, CDR1 is LGHNA and CDR2 YNFKEQ. In DNA form, the CDR3 reads TGTGCCAGCAGCCAAGAAAGAGAGACTAGTGGATCCTACGAGCAGTACTTC. As protein: CASSQERETSGSYEQYF.

The rearrangement uses TRBV5-6 and TRBJ1-2, with D hard to call. V was trimmed by 6 bases and J by 8 bases, leaving 17 bases between them. The germline CDR1 and CDR2 sequences are SGHDT and YYEEEE. This CDR3 contains 13 residues. The CDR3 loop is CASTRASRRGYTF. As DNA, the CDR3 is TGTGCCAGCACCCGGGCCTCCCGGAGGGGCTACACCTTC.